This entry lists 13 T cell receptor beta chains sequenced from one sample in a study of blood T cell repertoires in COVID-19. TCRdb keeps only in-frame clones here, not all; method: immunoSEQ multiplex PCR. Of approximately 100,000 clones listed, about 79% were seen once; the top ten hold roughly 7.7%. Sequencing used peripheral blood. The receptors come from an elderly woman with active or convalescent COVID-19.

V and J are TRBV5-1 and TRBJ2-7; the match to TRBD2 covers 9 bases. This CDR3 has 16 amino acids. Looked up from germline, CDR1 is SGHRS and CDR2 is YFSETQ. V lost 4 bases, J lost 1 base, and 9 bases stayed unmatched. The DNA for the CDR3 is TGCGCCAGCAGCATGGCCGGGCGGGAGGGTTCCTACGAGCAGTACTTC. It is translated as CASSMAGREGSYEQYF.

This clone has a handful of counts. This sequence joins TRBV29-1 and TRBJ2-2; 8 bases match TRBD1. CDR1 SQVTM and CDR2 ANQGSEA come from the germline V gene. V lost 7 bases and J lost 1; bases outside the gene matches: 8. The CDR3 length is 15 residues. CDR3 sequence (DNA): TGCAGCGCTAAATCCGGGACAGGGAACACCGGGGAGCTGTTTTTT. Translated, it gives CSAKSGTGNTGELFF.

This clone turned up a few times. The genes are TRBV19 and TRBJ1-2; D is perhaps TRBD1 (5 bases). This CDR3 comprises 12 residues. Germline V gives CDR1 LNHDA, CDR2 SQIVND (reference sequence). Deletions cut 7 bases from V and 4 bases from J, with 10 bases between. The CDR3, as DNA: TGTGCCAGTACCGGGACTTTCTATGGCTACACCTTC. The encoded protein is CASTGTFYGYTF.

This clone was counted a single time. This sequence joins TRBV14 and TRBJ2-7; 8 bases are a match to TRBD1. Unmatched junction bases numbered 7, after V lost 2 bases and J lost 4 bases. Germline lookup yields CDR1 SGHDN and CDR2 FVKESK. The CDR3 has 15 residues. CDR3 region: CASSQKGTGNYEQYF. The CDR3 DNA reads TGTGCCAGCAGCCAAAAGGGGACAGGTAATTACGAGCAGTACTTC.

The chain couples TRBV15 to TRBJ1-5, with D perhaps matching TRBD1 (5 bases). V shed 1 base and J shed 6 bases, with 16 bases lying between them. CDR3 length equals 16 residues. In germline, CDR1 is LNHNV, CDR2 YYDKDF (reference sequence). CDR3 sequence: CATSRVNRWGGQPQHF. CDR3 DNA sequence: TGTGCCACCAGCAGAGTAAACAGGTGGGGTGGTCAGCCCCAGCATTTT.

The chain recombines TRBV4-1 with TRBJ1-4, with D possibly matching TRBD1 (6 bases). The CDR3 loop spans 14 amino acids. V was clipped by 5 bases and J by 4 bases, with 11 bases between them. From germline, CDR1 is MGHRA and CDR2 YSYEKL. CDR3 in DNA: TGCGCCAGCAGCGACAGGAATTTTAATGAAAAACTGTTTTTT. The encoded protein is CASSDRNFNEKLFF.

The gene calls are TRBV28 and TRBJ2-3; TRBD1 aligns across 9 bases. The CDR3 covers 16 residues. V gave up 5 bases and J gave up 2 bases; unmatched junction bases: 8. Looked up from germline, CDR1 is MDHEN and CDR2 is SYDVKM. Here the CDR3 reads CASSLPGQGTTDTQYF. In DNA, the CDR3 is TGTGCCAGCAGTCTCCCGGGACAGGGTACCACAGATACGCAGTATTTT.

This clone was seen a few times. The chain is built from TRBV28 and TRBJ1-2; 7 bases line up with TRBD1. The germline gives CDR1 MDHEN, CDR2 SYDVKM. The CDR3 runs to 13 residues. Unmatched junction bases numbered 5, after V lost 2 bases and J lost 8 bases. CDR3 nucleotides: TGTGCCAGCAGTTTACAACAGGGGAGAGGCTACACCTTC. Translation: CASSLQQGRGYTF.

The gene calls are TRBV5-1 and TRBJ2-2; TRBD2 aligns across 8 bases. V shed 6 bases and J 4 bases; nucleotides not matched to a gene: 5. Germline values: CDR1 SGHRS, CDR2 YFSETQ. The CDR3 is 14 residues long. The CDR3 bases are TGCGCCAGCATCTTCAGCGGGGGCACCGGGGAGCTGTTTTTT. Its protein product is CASIFSGGTGELFF.

The chain joins TRBV15 to TRBJ2-3; possibly TRBD2 for D (5 bases). Per germline, CDR1 LNHNV and CDR2 YYDKDF (reference sequence). This CDR3 region has 17 residues. V shed 8 bases and J shed 8 bases, with 29 bases lying between them. The CDR3 region is CATLRAGRSGPQSTQYF. The CDR3 coding sequence is TGTGCCACCCTGAGGGCCGGTAGGAGCGGCCCTCAATCTACGCAGTATTTT.

The genes are TRBV5-1 and TRBJ2-1; D may be TRBD1 (5 bases). The CDR3 runs to 14 residues. CDR1 and CDR2 (germline): SGHRS, YFSETQ. V was trimmed by 4 bases and J by 4 bases, leaving 12 bases between them. This CDR3 is CASSLKDSYNEQFF. The CDR3 DNA reads TGCGCCAGCAGCCTGAAAGACAGTTACAATGAGCAGTTCTTC.

This sequence joins TRBV30 and TRBJ2-2, with a weak D call TRBD2 (5 bases). Germline V gives CDR1 GTSNPN, CDR2 SVGIG (reference sequence). V dropped 4 bases and J dropped 6 bases, with 9 bases sitting between them. The CDR3 runs 12 residues. CDR3 sequence reads: CAWNGVSGELFF. The CDR3 DNA is TGTGCCTGGAACGGGGTTTCCGGGGAGCTGTTTTTT.

The rearrangement links TRBV10-1 to TRBJ2-3, with a tentative D call TRBD1 (5 bases). The CDR3 loop spans 16 amino acids. Per germline, CDR1 WNHNN and CDR2 SYGVQD (reference sequence). Trimming stripped 0 bases from V and 8 bases from J, with 18 bases between. The CDR3 DNA reads as TGCGCCAGCAGTGAGTCGGACGAAGGGGCGGCAGGTACGCAGTATTTT. Its protein product is CASSESDEGAAGTQYF.